This T cell receptor (beta chain) was documented in a study of blood T cell repertoires in COVID-19. Study-wide context: Donors in the United States, Italy and Spain gave samples during acute or convalescent COVID-19. PBMCs, B-cell-depleted T cells, or T cells were the source of the cDNA or gDNA that made up the material.

Per the original data handling: Amplification of reference gene primers was used by the study to estimate nucleated cell counts. Sequencing used immunoSEQ multiplex PCR; TCRdb keeps in-frame clones, though not all of them. V, J and clone size derive from that table, while D and trimming were established from the DNA sequence. The data contain about 26,000 clones, 75% to 85% of them singletons. Unmatched junction bases numbered 18, after V lost 5 bases and J lost 8 bases. The CDR3 extends over 17 amino acids. Germline V gives CDR1 SGHAT, CDR2 FQNNGV. Sequencing was done on a sample of peripheral blood. The receptor was isolated from a man older than 75 with active or convalescent COVID-19. V gene TRBV11-2 combines with J gene TRBJ2-1; 7 positions match TRBD2. CDR3 amino acids: CASSPAGGGSGIYEQFF. DNA for the CDR3: TGTGCCAGCAGCCCCGCCGGCGGCGGGAGTGGTATTTATGAGCAGTTCTTC.